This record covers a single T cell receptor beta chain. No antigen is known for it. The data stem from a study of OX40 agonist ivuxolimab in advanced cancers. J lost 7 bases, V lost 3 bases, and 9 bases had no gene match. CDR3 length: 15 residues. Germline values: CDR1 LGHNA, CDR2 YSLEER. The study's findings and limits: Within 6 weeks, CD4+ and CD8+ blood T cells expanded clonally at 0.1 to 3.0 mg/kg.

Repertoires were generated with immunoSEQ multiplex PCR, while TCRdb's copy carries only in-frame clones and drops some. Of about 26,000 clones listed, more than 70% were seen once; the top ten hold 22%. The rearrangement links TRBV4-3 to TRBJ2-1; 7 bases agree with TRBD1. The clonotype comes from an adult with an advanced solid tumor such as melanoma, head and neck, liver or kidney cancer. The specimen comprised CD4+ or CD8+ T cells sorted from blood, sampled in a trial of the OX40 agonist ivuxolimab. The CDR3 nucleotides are TGCGCCAGCAGCCAGGAAGACAGGGAGTTTAATGAGCAGTTCTTC. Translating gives CASSQEDREFNEQFF.